Listed here are 28 T cell receptor beta chains from one sample, sequenced in a study of control samples from healthy donors and cancer patients. TCRdb's table, derived via immunoSEQ multiplex PCR, lists solely in-frame clones and lacks some. The table records about 200,000 clones, 90% to 95% of them present only once. Source material: blood. Source of these receptors: a man aged 30 to 45 in good health.

The genes are TRBV5-6 and TRBJ1-1; tentative D call: TRBD1 (5 bases). This CDR3 spans 13 amino acids. Germline lookup yields CDR1 SGHDT and CDR2 YYEEEE. V shed 4 bases and J shed 0 bases, with 7 bases lying between them. CDR3 nucleotide sequence: TGTGCCAGCAGCGCAGGGTTGAACACTGAAGCTTTCTTT. Its translation: CASSAGLNTEAFF.

There are a few counts of this clone. In DNA form, the CDR3 reads TGTGCCTGGGGCAGGGGGGTCGTTCCCTACGAGCAGTACTTC. Amino acid sequence: CAWGRGVVPYEQYF. The chain has TRBV30 and TRBJ2-7, with D perhaps TRBD1 (7 bases). Germline V gene lookup returns CDR1 GTSNPN and CDR2 SVGIG (reference sequence). This CDR3 spans 14 amino acids. Trimming shortened V by 5 bases and J by 2 bases, and 16 bases separated the two germline ends.

This clone occurred once. V and J are TRBV2 and TRBJ1-1; D might be TRBD1 (5 bases). Trimming took 6 bases from V and 1 from J, leaving 9 bases between them. CDR3 length equals 13 residues. The V gene's germline CDR1 is SNHLY and CDR2 FYNNEI. CDR3 nucleotide sequence: TGTGCCAGCAGCGCCGACAGGAACACTGAAGCTTTCTTT. Amino acids: CASSADRNTEAFF. Supplemented by reference TRBV2 and TRBJ1-1, the full variable domain reads EPEVTQTPSHQVTQMGQEVILRCVPISNHLYFYWYRQILGQKVEFLVSFYNNEISEKSEIFDDQFSVERPDGSNFTLKIRSTKLEDSAMYFCASSADRNTEAFFGQGTRLTVV.

The gene calls are TRBV5-1 and TRBJ1-2; 8 nucleotides agree with TRBD1. This CDR3 region has 16 residues. The J segment lost 9 bases and the V segment lost 4 bases, leaving 17 bases of the junction unmatched. Germline CDR1 SGHRS, CDR2 YFSETQ. CDR3 residues: CASSPPGTGSFKRYTF. DNA for the CDR3: TGCGCCAGCAGCCCCCCCGGGACAGGTTCTTTTAAGCGCTACACCTTC.

The chain carries TRBV2 and TRBJ1-1; possible D gene TRBD1, 5 bases. Germline assignment: CDR1 SNHLY and CDR2 FYNNEI. There are 13 residues in the CDR3. Deletions cut 5 bases from V and 1 base from J, with 8 bases between. The CDR3 here is CASSPGRNTEAFF. The CDR3, as DNA: TGTGCCAGCAGTCCAGGGAGGAACACTGAAGCTTTCTTT.

CDR3 region: CASSFGTAGPEKAFF. The CDR3 DNA reads as TGTGCCAGCAGTTTTGGGACAGCCGGCCCTGAGAAAGCTTTCTTT. This chain joins TRBV27 and TRBJ1-1, with 7 positions matching TRBD1. Trimming at V came to 3 bases and at J to 9 bases, leaving 13 bases not matched to a gene. The length of the CDR3 is 15 residues. Germline assignment: CDR1 MNHEY and CDR2 SMNVEV (reference sequence).

The V and J genes are TRBV5-5 and TRBJ2-7; 13 bases map to TRBD2. This CDR3 region has 14 residues. CDR1 is SGHKS and CDR2 is YYEKEE in the germline V gene (reference sequence). The V gene end was trimmed by 4 bases and the J gene end by 7 bases; junction bases not matched to a gene: 5. Here the CDR3 DNA reads TGTGCCAGCAGCCAGACTAGCGGGGGGTGGGAGCAGTACTTC. Residues: CASSQTSGGWEQYF.

The J gene is TRBJ1-5, the V gene TRBV18; 10 bases fit TRBD1. The CDR3 covers 14 residues. J was trimmed by 7 bases and V by 6 bases; bases with no gene match: 6. From germline, CDR1 is KGHSH and CDR2 LQKENI. The CDR3 loop is CASSRTGGEQPQHF. In DNA, the CDR3 is TGTGCCAGCTCCCGGACAGGGGGAGAGCAGCCCCAGCATTTT.

The table lists this clone with a count of one. The chain links TRBV18 to TRBJ1-1; D remains ambiguous. Germline V gene data show CDR1 as KGHSH and CDR2 as LQKENI. The CDR3 loop spans 14 amino acids. V was pared by 2 bases and J by 8 bases, with 15 bases between. CDR3 in DNA: TGTGCCAGCTCACCAGATCTCTGGACGCAGGAAGCTTTCTTT. It is translated as CASSPDLWTQEAFF.

This clone was observed a single time. The chain uses TRBV5-1 and TRBJ2-2, with D tentatively TRBD1 or TRBD2 (5 bases each). The CDR3 is 15 residues long. V was shortened by 2 bases and J by 2 bases, with 10 bases between the two germline ends. Germline V lookup: CDR1 SGHRS, CDR2 YFSETQ. Here the CDR3 DNA reads TGCGCCAGCAGCTTCCGGGACGGAAACACCGGGGAGCTGTTTTTT. Translation: CASSFRDGNTGELFF.

The chain is built from TRBV10-2 and TRBJ2-2; TRBD1 aligns across 12 bases. Trimming took 6 bases from V and 1 from J; bases not matched to a gene: 12. Germline V CDR1 and CDR2: WSHSY, SAAADI. The CDR3 sequence is 19 residues long. The CDR3 protein is CASRILPGQGAKNTGELFF. Here the CDR3 DNA reads TGCGCCAGCAGGATTTTACCGGGACAGGGGGCTAAGAACACCGGGGAGCTGTTTTTT.

This clone has just a few counts. The gene calls are TRBV27 and TRBJ1-4, with D tentatively TRBD1 (6 bases). Germline V lookup: CDR1 MNHEY, CDR2 SMNVEV (reference sequence). Deletions cut 0 bases from V and 6 bases from J, with 11 bases between. The CDR3 runs to 15 residues. The CDR3 spells CASSLSGGRYEKLFF. Here the CDR3 DNA reads TGTGCCAGCAGTTTATCAGGGGGGAGATATGAAAAACTGTTTTTT.

The chain is built from TRBV14 and TRBJ2-1; tentatively, D is TRBD1 (6 bases). The CDR3 consists of 15 residues. V was clipped by 3 bases and J by 7 bases, with 16 bases between them. The germline CDR1 and CDR2 sequences are SGHDN and FVKESK. CDR3 residues: CASSHNPGHKNEQFF. The DNA of the CDR3 is TGTGCCAGCAGCCACAATCCGGGACATAAGAATGAGCAGTTCTTC.

The V gene is TRBV7-8, the J gene TRBJ1-4, with a weak D call TRBD1 (6 bases). Trimming cost V 5 bases and J 8 bases, with 21 bases left between them. The CDR3 extends over 16 amino acids. CDR1 is SGHVS, CDR2 FQNEAQ, per germline. CDR3 DNA sequence: TGTGCCAGCAGCCGGGAAAGACAGGCCGCGGGGGAAAAACTGTTTTTT. It is translated as CASSRERQAAGEKLFF.

The chain joins TRBV10-1 to TRBJ2-1, with a weak D call TRBD1 (6 bases). This CDR3 is built from 14 residues. V shed 3 bases and J shed 4 bases, with 10 bases lying between them. Germline-derived CDR1 and CDR2 are WNHNN and SYGVQD (reference sequence). CDR3 sequence reads: CASSESQGYNEQFF. The CDR3 bases are TGCGCCAGCAGTGAAAGCCAGGGGTACAATGAGCAGTTCTTC.

The V call is TRBV27, the J call TRBJ1-2; TRBD1 matches 7 bases. The CDR3 loop spans 14 amino acids. The trim removed 6 bases at V and 0 bases at J, leaving 4 bases unmatched. CDR1 is MNHEY, CDR2 SMNVEV, per germline (reference sequence). The CDR3 region is CASSRTGANYGYTF. The CDR3, as DNA: TGTGCCAGCAGCCGGACAGGAGCTAACTATGGCTACACCTTC.

J is TRBJ2-1 and V is TRBV5-1; no clear D. Germline assignment: CDR1 SGHRS and CDR2 YFSETQ. This CDR3 spans 13 amino acids. Trimming took 3 bases from V and 9 from J, leaving 13 bases between them. The chain's CDR3 is CASSSTLSGEQFF. For the CDR3, the DNA is TGCGCCAGCAGCTCGACCCTATCAGGTGAGCAGTTCTTC.

Comment on this clone: The sample carries other DNA sequences with the same CDR3. The V call is TRBV7-9, the J call TRBJ1-4; D is unresolved. The CDR3 is 15 residues long. Trimming took off 5 bases at V and 3 bases at J, with 13 bases between the two ends. The V gene's germline CDR1 is SEHNR and CDR2 FQNEAQ (reference sequence). This CDR3 reads CASSPSGTANEKLFF. The CDR3 DNA is TGTGCCAGCAGCCCCAGCGGAACGGCTAATGAAAAACTGTTTTTT.

The V call is TRBV7-2, the J call TRBJ1-6; a weak D match, TRBD1 (5 bases). V was clipped by 6 bases and J by 9 bases, with 21 bases between them. Germline loops: CDR1 SGHTA, CDR2 FQGNSA. This CDR3 is 16 amino acids long. The CDR3 DNA reads TGTGCCAGCAGAGTCGCAGGGAGAGCCCTGAGTTCACCCCTCCACTTT. It translates to CASRVAGRALSSPLHF.

V is TRBV2 and J is TRBJ2-1; 13 nucleotides align to TRBD2. There are 14 residues in the CDR3. The trim removed 10 bases at V and 8 bases at J, leaving 8 bases unmatched. Germline V gene data show CDR1 as SNHLY and CDR2 as FYNNEI. CDR3 amino acids: CATNRLAGGDEQFF. Here the CDR3 DNA reads TGTGCCACCAACCGACTAGCGGGGGGCGATGAGCAGTTCTTC. The full variable domain, its missing parts supplied by reference TRBV2 and TRBJ2-1, is EPEVTQTPSHQVTQMGQEVILRCVPISNHLYFYWYRQILGQKVEFLVSFYNNEISEKSEIFDDQFSVERPDGSNFTLKIRSTKLEDSAMYFCATNRLAGGDEQFFGPGTRLTVL.

J is TRBJ2-7 and V is TRBV2; no clear D. In germline, CDR1 is SNHLY, CDR2 FYNNEI. The CDR3 spans 13 residues. Trimming cost V 5 bases and J 5 bases, with 13 bases left between them. This CDR3 is CASSLNPINEQYF. The CDR3, as DNA: TGTGCCAGCAGTCTAAACCCAATAAACGAGCAGTACTTC.

The chain is built from TRBV5-6 and TRBJ1-2; 9 bases are shared with TRBD1. The V gene's germline CDR1 is SGHDT and CDR2 YYEEEE. There are 16 residues in the CDR3. The V and J ends lost 0 bases and 8 bases, in that order; junction bases with no gene match: 11. As DNA, the CDR3 is TGTGCCAGCAGCTTGGATGGGACAGGGAAAATGGGAGGCTACACCTTC. This encodes CASSLDGTGKMGGYTF.

The genes are TRBV5-4 and TRBJ2-1; D perhaps matches TRBD2 (6 bases). Between the trimmed V and J ends, which lost 0 bases and 14 bases, there was a span of 15 bases. The germline CDR1 and CDR2 sequences are SGHNT and YYREEE (reference sequence). CDR3 length: 13 residues. This CDR3 is CASSLVPSESEFF. CDR3 nucleotides: TGTGCCAGCAGCTTGGTTCCTAGCGAGAGTGAGTTCTTC.

A few counts support this clone. The chain carries TRBV6-5 and TRBJ1-2; 10 bases agree with TRBD1. The CDR3 is 15 amino acids. The junction had 4 bases not matched to a gene; V was cut back by 2 bases and J by 4 bases. CDR1 is MNHEY, CDR2 SVGAGI, per germline. CDR3 DNA: TGTGCCAGCAGTTACGGGACAGGGGCGGGCTATGGCTACACCTTC. Its translation: CASSYGTGAGYGYTF.

The CDR3: CASSLVIGRAGTGELFF. The CDR3 nucleotides read TGTGCCAGCAGCTTGGTTATCGGCAGGGCAGGGACCGGGGAGCTGTTTTTT. The chain carries TRBV5-5 and TRBJ2-2; tentative D call: TRBD1 (5 bases). V was pared by 0 bases and J by 5 bases, with 17 bases between. Germline loops: CDR1 SGHKS, CDR2 YYEKEE (reference sequence). There are 17 residues in the CDR3.

This clone was detected only once. The rearrangement links TRBV12-2 to TRBJ1-1. TRBV12-2 is designated a pseudogene. The CDR3 runs 8 residues. This chain's CDR3 is CASRQAFF. In DNA, the CDR3 is TGTGCAAGTCGTCAAGCTTTCTTT.

The chain combines TRBV28 with TRBJ1-1; D remains ambiguous. V lost 3 bases, J lost 0 bases, and 5 bases lay in between. Per germline, CDR1 MDHEN and CDR2 SYDVKM. The CDR3 extends over 13 amino acids. The DNA of the CDR3 is TGTGCCAGCAGTTTGGGTATGAACACTGAAGCTTTCTTT. Translating gives CASSLGMNTEAFF.

As to this clone: Within the sample, other DNA sequences also encode this same CDR3. The chain employs TRBV6-6 and TRBJ2-7; no firm D call. The CDR3 runs 12 residues. CDR1 and CDR2 from the germline V gene are MNHNY and SVGAGI (reference sequence). V was pared by 6 bases and J by 4 bases, with 10 bases between. The CDR3 region is CASRLDGYEQYF. The CDR3 DNA sequence: TGTGCCAGCAGACTCGACGGATACGAGCAGTACTTC.